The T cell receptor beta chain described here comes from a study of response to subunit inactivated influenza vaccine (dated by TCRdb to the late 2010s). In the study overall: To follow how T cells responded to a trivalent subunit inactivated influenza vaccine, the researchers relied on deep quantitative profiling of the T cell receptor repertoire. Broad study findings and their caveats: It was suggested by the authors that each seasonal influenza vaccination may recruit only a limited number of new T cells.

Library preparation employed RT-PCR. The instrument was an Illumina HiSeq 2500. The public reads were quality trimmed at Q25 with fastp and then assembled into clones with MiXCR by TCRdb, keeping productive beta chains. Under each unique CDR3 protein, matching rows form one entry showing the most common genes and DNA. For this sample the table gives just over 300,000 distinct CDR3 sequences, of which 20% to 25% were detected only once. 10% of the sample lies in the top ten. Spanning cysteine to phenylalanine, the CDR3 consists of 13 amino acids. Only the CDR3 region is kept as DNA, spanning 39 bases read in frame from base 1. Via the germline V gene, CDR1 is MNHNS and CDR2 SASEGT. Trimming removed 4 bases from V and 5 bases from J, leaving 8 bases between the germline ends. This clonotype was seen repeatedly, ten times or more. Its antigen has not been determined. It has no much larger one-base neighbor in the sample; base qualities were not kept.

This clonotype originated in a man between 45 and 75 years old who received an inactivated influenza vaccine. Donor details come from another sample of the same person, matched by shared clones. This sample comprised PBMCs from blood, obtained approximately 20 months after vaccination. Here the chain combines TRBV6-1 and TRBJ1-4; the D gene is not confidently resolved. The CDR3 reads CASSVGGNEKLFF. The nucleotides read TGTGCCAGCAGTGTGGGTGGGAATGAAAAACTGTTTTTT.